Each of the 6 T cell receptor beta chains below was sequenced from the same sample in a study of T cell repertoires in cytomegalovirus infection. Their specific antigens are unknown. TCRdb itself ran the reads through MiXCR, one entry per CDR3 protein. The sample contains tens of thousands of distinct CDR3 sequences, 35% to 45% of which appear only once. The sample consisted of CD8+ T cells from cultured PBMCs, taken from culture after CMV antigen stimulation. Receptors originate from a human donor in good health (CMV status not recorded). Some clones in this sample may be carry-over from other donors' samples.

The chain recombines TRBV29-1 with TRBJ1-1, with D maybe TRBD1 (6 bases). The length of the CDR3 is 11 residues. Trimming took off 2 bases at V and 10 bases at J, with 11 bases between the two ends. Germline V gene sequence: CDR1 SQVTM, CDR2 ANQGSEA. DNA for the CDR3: TGCAGCGTTGAAATGAGAGGGGGAGCTTTCTTT. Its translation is CSVEMRGGAFF.

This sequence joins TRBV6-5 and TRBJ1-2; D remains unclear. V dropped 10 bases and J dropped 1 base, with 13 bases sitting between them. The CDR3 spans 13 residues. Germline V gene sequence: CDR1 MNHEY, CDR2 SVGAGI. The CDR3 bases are TGTGCCACCCTAAGTACAGTTAACTATGGCTACACCTTC. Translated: CATLSTVNYGYTF.

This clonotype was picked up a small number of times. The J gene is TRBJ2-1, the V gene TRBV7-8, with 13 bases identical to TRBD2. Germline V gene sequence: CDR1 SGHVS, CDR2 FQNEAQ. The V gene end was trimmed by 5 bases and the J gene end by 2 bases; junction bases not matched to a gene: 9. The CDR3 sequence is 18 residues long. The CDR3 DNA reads TGTGCCAGCAGCGATGGGACTAGCGGGGACATGGCCTACAATGAGCAGTTCTTC. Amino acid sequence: CASSDGTSGDMAYNEQFF. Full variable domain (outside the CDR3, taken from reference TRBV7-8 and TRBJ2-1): GAGVSQSPRYKVAKRGQDVALRCDPISGHVSLFWYQQALGQGPEFLTYFQNEAQLDKSGLPSDRFFAERPEGSVSTLKIQRTQQEDSAVYLCASSDGTSGDMAYNEQFFGPGTRLTVL.

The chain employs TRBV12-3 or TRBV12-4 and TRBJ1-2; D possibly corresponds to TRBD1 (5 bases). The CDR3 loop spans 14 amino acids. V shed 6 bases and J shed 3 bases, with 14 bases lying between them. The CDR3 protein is CASSPGGFDYGYTF. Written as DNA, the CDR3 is TGTGCCAGCAGCCCCGGGGGGTTCGACTATGGCTACACCTTC.

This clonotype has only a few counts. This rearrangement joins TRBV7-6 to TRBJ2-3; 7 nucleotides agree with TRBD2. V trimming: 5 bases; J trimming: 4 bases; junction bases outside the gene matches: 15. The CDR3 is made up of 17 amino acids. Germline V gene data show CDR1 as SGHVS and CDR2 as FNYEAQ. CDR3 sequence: CASSLGTSGVLADTQYF. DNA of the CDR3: TGTGCCAGCAGCCTGGGAACCAGCGGGGTTTTGGCAGATACGCAGTATTTT.

CDR3 in amino acids: CATSDFRETQYF. DNA of the CDR3: TGTGCCACCAGTGATTTTCGAGAGACCCAGTACTTC. V usage is TRBV24-1 and J usage is TRBJ2-5; D not certain. Germline CDR1 KGHDR, CDR2 SFDVKD. The CDR3 spans 12 residues. Trimming left V 1 base short and J 4 bases short, with 3 bases between.